These T cell receptor beta chains were read from a single sample in a study of blood T cell repertoires in COVID-19. Clones were sequenced by immunoSEQ multiplex PCR, and TCRdb holds only the in-frame ones, with some missing. The sample includes around 400,000 clones, 89% of them seen just once. Material: peripheral blood. The receptor set was obtained from a man aged 40-49 years with acute or convalescent COVID-19. The CDR3 runs from the conserved cysteine through the conserved F or W. The order of the fields is D gene, clone size, V gene, J gene, CDR3 DNA, CDR3 protein. The D gene is left open where the match is weak. Expanded clones are given a class, and other clones once, few, many or no size at all.

TRBD1	-	TRBV10-3	TRBJ2-3	TGTGCCATCAGTGAATTAACCGGGACAGGGGGTTTTGGTACGCAGTATTTT	CAISELTGTGGFGTQYF
TRBD1	once	TRBV12-3/TRBV12-4	TRBJ1-2	TGTGCCAGCAGTTTAACAGGGGGATATGGCTACACCTTC	CASSLTGGYGYTF
-	-	TRBV6-1	TRBJ1-4	TGTGCCAGCAGTGAACGCACAGGGAGTTACGAAAAACTGTTTTTT	CASSERTGSYEKLFF
-	-	TRBV29-1	TRBJ2-1	TGCAGCGTTGACGGACCAGCCGAGGGAAGTGAGCAGTTCTTC	CSVDGPAEGSEQFF
-	-	TRBV12-3/TRBV12-4	TRBJ2-7	TGTGCCAGCAGTTTAACAGGGGCGGGGGAGCAGTACTTC	CASSLTGAGEQYF
TRBD2	few	TRBV2	TRBJ2-1	TGTGCCAGCAGGGGGACTAGCGGGAGGGCCGCAGAGAGGTCCTACAATGAGCAGTTCTTC	CASRGTSGRAAERSYNEQFF
TRBD2	-	TRBV11-3	TRBJ2-7	TGTGCCAGCAGCCTCGGACTAGCGGGTGGGGAGCAGTACTTC	CASSLGLAGGEQYF
TRBD1	-	TRBV3-1/TRBV3-2	TRBJ1-5	TGTGCCAGCAGCCCTGACAGGGGGCCCGGAATTCTTGACAGTCAGCCCCAGCATTTT	CASSPDRGPGILDSQPQHF
TRBD2	-	TRBV27	TRBJ2-7	TGTGCCAGCGGAACGAGGACTAGCGGGACATACGAGCAGTACTTC	CASGTRTSGTYEQYF
TRBD1	-	TRBV11-2	TRBJ1-3	TGTGCCAGCAGGGAGACAGGGGGCCCTGGAAACACCATATATTTT	CASRETGGPGNTIYF
TRBD1	-	TRBV13	TRBJ2-5	TGTGCCAGCAGCTACGGGACAGGGGAAGGAGAGACCCAGTACTTC	CASSYGTGEGETQYF
-	-	TRBV5-4	TRBJ2-1	TGTGCCAGCAGCTCCGCGACAGGAAATGAGCAGTTCTTC	CASSSATGNEQFF
TRBD2	-	TRBV4-3	TRBJ2-7	TGCGCCAGCAGCCAAGAAATCTCCCCAGCGGGGGTCTACGAGCAGTACTTC	CASSQEISPAGVYEQYF
-	-	TRBV5-1	TRBJ2-3	TGCGCCAGCAGCTTTATTATGAGGTCTAGCACAGATACGCAGTATTTT	CASSFIMRSSTDTQYF
-	-	TRBV6-4	TRBJ2-3	TGTGCCAGCAGTGGGACTTCTACCCCTAGCACAGATACGCAGTATTTT	CASSGTSTPSTDTQYF
-	-	TRBV28	TRBJ1-2	TGTGCCAGCAGTTCCTTGGACAGCTATGGCTACACCTTC	CASSSLDSYGYTF
-	-	TRBV15	TRBJ2-3	TGTGCCACCAGCTCCCGACGGACTAGCACAGATACGCAGTATTTT	CATSSRRTSTDTQYF
-	-	TRBV30	TRBJ1-4	TGTGCCTGGAGAGACAAGTTTTTTGCAACTAATGAAAAACTGTTTTTT	CAWRDKFFATNEKLFF
TRBD1	-	TRBV6-6	TRBJ1-4	TGTGCCAGCAGACTCAATCAACAGGGGGTCGAAAAACTGTTTTTT	CASRLNQQGVEKLFF
TRBD1	-	TRBV28	TRBJ2-5	TGTGCCAGCAGTTCCTCTTGGGACAGGGGGCGTCGGCAAGAGACCCAGTACTTC	CASSSSWDRGRRQETQYF
TRBD1	-	TRBV18	TRBJ2-7	TGTGCCAGCTCACCGACTTCACAGGGGGCCTACGAGCAGTACTTC	CASSPTSQGAYEQYF
-	-	TRBV6-2/TRBV6-3	TRBJ2-5	TGTGCCAGCAGTTACTCGTGGGGGGTTGCAGAGACCCAGTACTTC	CASSYSWGVAETQYF
-	-	TRBV30	TRBJ1-4	TGTGCCTGGGGGCGGAGGAGGGACGAAAAACTGTTTTTT	CAWGRRRDEKLFF
TRBD1	-	TRBV27	TRBJ1-5	TGTGCCAGCAGTTTATACGGGACAGGGGAGCAGCCCCAGCATTTT	CASSLYGTGEQPQHF
-	-	TRBV27	TRBJ1-2	TGTGCCAGCAGTCCCGGGGTTGGCGGGGGCTACACCTTC	CASSPGVGGGYTF
TRBD1	-	TRBV6-1	TRBJ1-1	TGTGCCAGCAGTGAACTGGGACAGACTGAAGCTTTCTTT	CASSELGQTEAFF
TRBD1	-	TRBV3-1/TRBV3-2	TRBJ1-2	TGTGCCAGCAGCCAAGAAGGGGGCTTGGGCTATGGCTACACCTTC	CASSQEGGLGYGYTF
-	-	TRBV6-5	TRBJ1-2	TGTGCCGCGCGGGGTCCCTATGGCTACACCTTC	CAARGPYGYTF
-	-	TRBV5-1	TRBJ1-1	TGCGCCAGCAGTATGGACAGGAACACTGAAGCTTTCTTT	CASSMDRNTEAFF
-	once	TRBV5-1	TRBJ1-2	TGCGCCAGCAGCTTCAGGGGTAACTATGGCTACACCTTC	CASSFRGNYGYTF
-	-	TRBV29-1	TRBJ1-4	TGCAGTGGCGGGGCCTATAATGAAAAACTGTTTTTT	CSGGAYNEKLFF
-	-	TRBV21-1	TRBJ2-4	TGTGCCAGCAGCAAAGAGGGGCGGAGAAAAGCCAAAAACATTCAGTACTTC	CASSKEGRRKAKNIQYF
TRBD1	-	TRBV5-6	TRBJ2-7	TGTGCCAGCAGCTTGGCTGGACAGGGGGGCTACGAGCAGTACTTC	CASSLAGQGGYEQYF
-	-	TRBV28	TRBJ2-5	TGTGCCAGCAGTTCCCCAATCGGTGAGACCCAGTACTTC	CASSSPIGETQYF
-	-	TRBV5-1	TRBJ2-7	TGCGCCAGCAGTCGGGGAGACCTGGCCCACGAGCAGTACTTC	CASSRGDLAHEQYF
-	-	TRBV7-9	TRBJ1-2	TGTGCCAGCAGCCTACTGACAGCGACCTATGGCTACACCTTC	CASSLLTATYGYTF
TRBD2	once	TRBV27	TRBJ2-7	TGTGCCAGCAGTAGAAGGACTAGCGGGAATCGCGAGCAGTACTTC	CASSRRTSGNREQYF
-	-	TRBV19	TRBJ1-3	TGTGCCAGTAGCCTCCCAAGACCGGCAGCGTCTGGAAACACCATATATTTT	CASSLPRPAASGNTIYF
-	-	TRBV10-3	TRBJ1-6	TGTGCCATCAGTGAGTCGAAACAGGGCCATAATTCACCCCTCCACTTT	CAISESKQGHNSPLHF
-	-	TRBV7-2	TRBJ1-6	TGTGCCAGCAGCCCCGTCGCAGATGGGGCGTCACCCCTCCACTTT	CASSPVADGASPLHF
TRBD1	-	TRBV3-1/TRBV3-2	TRBJ1-1	TGTGCCAGCAGCCGGAGAATATATCAGGGGGACACTGAAGCTTTCTTT	CASSRRIYQGDTEAFF
-	-	TRBV9	TRBJ2-1	TGTGCCAGCAGCGTAGGCGGGAGAGGGGGCAATGAGCAGTTCTTC	CASSVGGRGGNEQFF
-	-	TRBV5-1	TRBJ1-2	TGCGCCAGCATGCCTGAACAGGGCCCCTATGGCTACACCTTC	CASMPEQGPYGYTF
TRBD1	-	TRBV6-2/TRBV6-3	TRBJ1-6	TGTGCCAGCAGTTACCGGACAGGGGGCTCTTCACCCCTCCACTTT	CASSYRTGGSSPLHF
TRBD2	-	TRBV4-2	TRBJ2-3	TGTGCCAGCAGCCAAACGCGGGGGGGCCTTGATACGCAGTATTTT	CASSQTRGGLDTQYF
-	-	TRBV10-3	TRBJ1-1	TGTGCCATCAGTGAGCCGAGCAGGGGAGAGAACACTGAAGCTTTCTTT	CAISEPSRGENTEAFF
TRBD1	-	TRBV18	TRBJ2-2	TGTGCCAGCTCACGACAGGGGGGAAACGCGAACACCGGGGAGCTGTTTTTT	CASSRQGGNANTGELFF
TRBD2	-	TRBV19	TRBJ2-1	TGTGCCAGTAGTCTACGGGGGGACAATGAGCAGTTCTTC	CASSLRGDNEQFF
TRBD1	-	TRBV5-1	TRBJ1-2	TGCGCCAGCAGCAAGGGACAGCAATATGGCTACACCTTC	CASSKGQQYGYTF
-	-	TRBV6-1	TRBJ1-1	TGTGCCAGCAGTGAATATGGGGCTATACTCGGAGCTTTCTTT	CASSEYGAILGAFF
-	-	TRBV6-1	TRBJ1-2	TGTGCCAGCAGTGAACGCAGGCTCTATGGCTACACCTTC	CASSERRLYGYTF
TRBD1	-	TRBV30	TRBJ2-2	TGTGCCTGGAGTTGGCAGGGGGATTACCTGAACACCGGGGAGCTGTTTTTT	CAWSWQGDYLNTGELFF
-	-	TRBV12-3/TRBV12-4	TRBJ1-1	TGTGCCAGCAGTTTAAGCCCGAACACTGAAGCTTTCTTT	CASSLSPNTEAFF
-	-	TRBV27	TRBJ1-6	TGTGCCAGCAGTTTATACGTAATGGGGCGTCGGGATTCACCCCTCCACTTT	CASSLYVMGRRDSPLHF
-	few	TRBV6-5	TRBJ1-1	TGTGCCAGCAGGCGCCCGACAGCCCTGAACACTGAAGCTTTCTTT	CASRRPTALNTEAFF